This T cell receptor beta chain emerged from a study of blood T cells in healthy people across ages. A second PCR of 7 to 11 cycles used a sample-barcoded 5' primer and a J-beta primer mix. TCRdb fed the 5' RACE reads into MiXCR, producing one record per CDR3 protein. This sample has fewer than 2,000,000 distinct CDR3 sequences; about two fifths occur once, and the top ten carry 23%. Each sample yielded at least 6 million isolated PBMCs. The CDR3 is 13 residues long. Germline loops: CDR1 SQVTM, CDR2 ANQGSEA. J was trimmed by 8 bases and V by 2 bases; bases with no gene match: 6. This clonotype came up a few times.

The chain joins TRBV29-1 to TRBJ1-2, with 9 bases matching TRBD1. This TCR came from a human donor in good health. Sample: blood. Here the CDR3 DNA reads TGCAGCGTTGAATTGGACAGGGGTGTAGGCTACACCTTC. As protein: CSVELDRGVGYTF.